This record covers a single T cell receptor (beta chain). These data are taken from a study of long-term antiretroviral therapy in people with HIV. Version v3.0 of the immunoSEQ assay was performed at survey level. Clones were sequenced by immunoSEQ multiplex PCR, and TCRdb holds only the in-frame ones, with some missing. This sample has about 24,000 clones, with around 85% found just once. In germline, CDR1 is SEHNR, CDR2 FQNEAQ (reference sequence). V lost 5 bases and J lost 6; bases outside the gene matches: 9. This CDR3 is built from 15 residues. The gene calls are TRBV7-9 and TRBJ1-4, with 7 bases matching TRBD1. This receptor was identified in a man aged 25 to 40 with HIV. Sequenced here: unsorted PBMCs, sampled 0.7 years before starting antiretroviral therapy. CDR3 residues: CASSVTGLEDEKLFF. The CDR3 coding sequence is TGTGCCAGCAGCGTGACAGGGTTGGAGGATGAAAAACTGTTTTTT.